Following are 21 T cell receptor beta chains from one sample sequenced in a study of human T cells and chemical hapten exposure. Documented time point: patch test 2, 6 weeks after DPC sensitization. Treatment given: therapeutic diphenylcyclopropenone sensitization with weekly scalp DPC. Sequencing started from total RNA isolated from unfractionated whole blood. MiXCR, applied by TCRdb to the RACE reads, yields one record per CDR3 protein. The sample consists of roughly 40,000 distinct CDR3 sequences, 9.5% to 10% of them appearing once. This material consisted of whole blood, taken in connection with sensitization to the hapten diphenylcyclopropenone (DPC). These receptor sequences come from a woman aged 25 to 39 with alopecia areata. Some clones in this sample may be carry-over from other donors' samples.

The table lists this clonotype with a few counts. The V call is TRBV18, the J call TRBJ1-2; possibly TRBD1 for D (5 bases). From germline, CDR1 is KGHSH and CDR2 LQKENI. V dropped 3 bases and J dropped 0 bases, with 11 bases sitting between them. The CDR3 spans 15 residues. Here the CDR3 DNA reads TGTGCCAGCTCACCGCGGGGCACAGCTAACTATGGCTACACCTTC. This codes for CASSPRGTANYGYTF. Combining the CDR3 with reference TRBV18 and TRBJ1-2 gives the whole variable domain NAGVMQNPRHLVRRRGQEARLRCSPMKGHSHVYWYRQLPEEGLKFMVYLQKENIIDESGMPKERFSAEFPKEGPSILRIQQVVRGDSAAYFCASSPRGTANYGYTFGSGTRLTVV.

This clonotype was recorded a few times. The CDR3 sequence is CASSLGGVRNEQFF. CDR3 in DNA: TGTGCCAGCAGCTTAGGTGGGGTTAGGAATGAGCAGTTCTTC. This chain links TRBV7-2 with TRBJ2-1; D is ambiguous. The CDR3 length is 14 residues. Germline V gives CDR1 SGHTA, CDR2 FQGNSA. Trimming took off 1 base at V and 7 bases at J, with 11 bases between the two ends.

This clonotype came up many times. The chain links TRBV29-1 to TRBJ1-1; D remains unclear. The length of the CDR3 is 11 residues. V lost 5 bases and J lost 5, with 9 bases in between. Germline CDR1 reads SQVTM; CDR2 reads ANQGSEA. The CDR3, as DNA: TGCAGCGTTATCATAGGAACTGAAGCTTTCTTT. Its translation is CSVIIGTEAFF.

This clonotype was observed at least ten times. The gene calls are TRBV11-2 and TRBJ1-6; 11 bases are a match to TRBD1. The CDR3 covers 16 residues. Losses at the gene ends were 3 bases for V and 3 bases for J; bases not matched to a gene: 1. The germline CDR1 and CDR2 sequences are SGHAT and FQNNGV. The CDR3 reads CASSLGQGGYNSPLHF. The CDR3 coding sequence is TGTGCCAGCAGCTTGGGACAGGGGGGCTATAATTCACCCCTCCACTTT.

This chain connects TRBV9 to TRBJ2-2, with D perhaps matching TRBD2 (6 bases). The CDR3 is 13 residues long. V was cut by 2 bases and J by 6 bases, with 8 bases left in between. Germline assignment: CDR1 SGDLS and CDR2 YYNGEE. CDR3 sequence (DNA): TGTGCCAGCAGCGTGTCTAGCGCCGGGGAGCTGTTTTTT. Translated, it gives CASSVSSAGELFF.

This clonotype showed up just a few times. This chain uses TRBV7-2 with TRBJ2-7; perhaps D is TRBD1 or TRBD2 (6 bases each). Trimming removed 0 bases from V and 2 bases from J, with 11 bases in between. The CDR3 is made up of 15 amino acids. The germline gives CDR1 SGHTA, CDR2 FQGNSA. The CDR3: CASSLARGPTYEQYF. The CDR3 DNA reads TGTGCCAGCAGCTTAGCTCGGGGGCCGACCTACGAGCAGTACTTC. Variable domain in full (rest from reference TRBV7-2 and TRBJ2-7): GAGVSQSPSNKVTEKGKDVELRCDPISGHTALYWYRQSLGQGLEFLIYFQGNSAPDKSGLPSDRFSAERTGGSVSTLTIQRTQQEDSAVYLCASSLARGPTYEQYFGPGTRLTVT.

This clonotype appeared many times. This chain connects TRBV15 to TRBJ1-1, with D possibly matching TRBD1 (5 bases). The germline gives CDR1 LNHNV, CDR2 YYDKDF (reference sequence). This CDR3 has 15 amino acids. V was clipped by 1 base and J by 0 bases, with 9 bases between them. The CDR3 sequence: CATSRADSMNTEAFF. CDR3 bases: TGTGCCACCAGCAGAGCAGACAGCATGAACACTGAAGCTTTCTTT.

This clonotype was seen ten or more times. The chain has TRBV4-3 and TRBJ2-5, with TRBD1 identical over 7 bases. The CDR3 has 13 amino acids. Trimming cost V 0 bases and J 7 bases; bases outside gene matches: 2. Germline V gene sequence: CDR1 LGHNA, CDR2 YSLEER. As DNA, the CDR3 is TGCGCCAGCAGCCAAGATACAGGGGTGACCCAGTACTTC. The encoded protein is CASSQDTGVTQYF.

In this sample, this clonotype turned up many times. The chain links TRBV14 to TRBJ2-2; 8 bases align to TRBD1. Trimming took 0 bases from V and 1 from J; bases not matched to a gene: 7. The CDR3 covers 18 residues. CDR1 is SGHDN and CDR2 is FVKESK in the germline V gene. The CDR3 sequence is CASSQDLPGTGNTGELFF. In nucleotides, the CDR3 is TGTGCCAGCAGCCAAGATCTTCCCGGGACAGGGAACACCGGGGAGCTGTTTTTT.

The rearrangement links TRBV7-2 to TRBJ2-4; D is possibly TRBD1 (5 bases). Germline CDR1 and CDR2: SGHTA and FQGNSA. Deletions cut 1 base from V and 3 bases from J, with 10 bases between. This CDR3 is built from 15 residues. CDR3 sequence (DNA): TGTGCCAGCAGCTTAGGGGGCGCAGACAAAAACATTCAGTACTTC. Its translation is CASSLGGADKNIQYF.

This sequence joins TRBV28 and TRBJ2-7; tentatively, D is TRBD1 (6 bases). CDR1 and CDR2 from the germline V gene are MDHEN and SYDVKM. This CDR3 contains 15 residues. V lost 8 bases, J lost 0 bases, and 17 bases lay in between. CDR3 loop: CASRPWTASSYEQYF. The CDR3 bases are TGTGCCAGCCGCCCATGGACAGCGAGCTCCTACGAGCAGTACTTC.

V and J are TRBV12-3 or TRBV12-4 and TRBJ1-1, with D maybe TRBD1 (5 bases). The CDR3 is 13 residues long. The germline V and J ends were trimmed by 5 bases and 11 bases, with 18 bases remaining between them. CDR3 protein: CASSPMAGASAFF. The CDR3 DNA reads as TGTGCCAGCAGTCCTATGGCCGGGGCCTCGGCTTTCTTT.

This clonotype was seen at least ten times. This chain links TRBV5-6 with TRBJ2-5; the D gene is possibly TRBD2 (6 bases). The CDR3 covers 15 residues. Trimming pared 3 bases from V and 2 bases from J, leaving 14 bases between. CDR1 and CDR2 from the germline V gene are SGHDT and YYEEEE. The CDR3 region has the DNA TGTGCCAGCAGCTCCCCAGGGACTGATCAAGAGACCCAGTACTTC. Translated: CASSSPGTDQETQYF.

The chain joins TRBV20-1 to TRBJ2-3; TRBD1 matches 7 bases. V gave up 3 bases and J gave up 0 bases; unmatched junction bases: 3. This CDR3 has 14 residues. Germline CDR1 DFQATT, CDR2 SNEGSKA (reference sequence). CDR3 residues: CSARYRGSTDTQYF. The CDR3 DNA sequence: TGCAGTGCTAGGTACAGGGGTAGCACAGATACGCAGTATTTT.

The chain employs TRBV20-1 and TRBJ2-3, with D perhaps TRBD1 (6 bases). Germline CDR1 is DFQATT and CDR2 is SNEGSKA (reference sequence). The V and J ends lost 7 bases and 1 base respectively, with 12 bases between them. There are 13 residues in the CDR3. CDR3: CSEQGFGTDTQYF. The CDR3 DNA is TGCAGTGAACAGGGTTTCGGCACAGATACGCAGTATTTT.

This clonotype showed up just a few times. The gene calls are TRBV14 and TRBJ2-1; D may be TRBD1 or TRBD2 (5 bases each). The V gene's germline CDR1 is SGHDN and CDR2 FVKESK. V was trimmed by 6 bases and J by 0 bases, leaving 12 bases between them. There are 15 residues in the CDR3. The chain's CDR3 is CASSHPGSSYNEQFF. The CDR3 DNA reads TGTGCCAGCAGTCACCCAGGGAGCTCCTACAATGAGCAGTTCTTC.

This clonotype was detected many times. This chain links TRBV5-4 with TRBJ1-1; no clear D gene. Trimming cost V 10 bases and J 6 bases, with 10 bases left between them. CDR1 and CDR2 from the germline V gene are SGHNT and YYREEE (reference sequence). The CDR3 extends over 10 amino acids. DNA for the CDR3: TGTGCCTGGAAGGATTCTGAAGCTTTCTTT. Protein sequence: CAWKDSEAFF.

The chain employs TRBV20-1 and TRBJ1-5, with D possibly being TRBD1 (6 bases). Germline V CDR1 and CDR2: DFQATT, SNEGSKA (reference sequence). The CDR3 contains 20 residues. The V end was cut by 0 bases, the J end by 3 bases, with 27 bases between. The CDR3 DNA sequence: TGCAGTGCTAGAGATTGGGCAGGGGAAGCGGCCCAGACGCTCAATCAGCCCCAGCATTTT. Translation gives CSARDWAGEAAQTLNQPQHF.

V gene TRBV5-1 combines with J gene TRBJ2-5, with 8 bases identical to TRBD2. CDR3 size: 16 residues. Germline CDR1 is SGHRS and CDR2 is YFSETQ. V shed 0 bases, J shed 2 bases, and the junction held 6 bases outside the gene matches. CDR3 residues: CASSLVIAGLQETQYF. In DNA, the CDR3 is TGCGCCAGCAGCTTGGTGATAGCGGGGCTACAAGAGACCCAGTACTTC.

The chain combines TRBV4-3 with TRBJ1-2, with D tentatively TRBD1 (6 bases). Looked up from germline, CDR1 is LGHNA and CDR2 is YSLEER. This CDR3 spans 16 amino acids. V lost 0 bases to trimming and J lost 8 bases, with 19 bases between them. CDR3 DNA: TGCGCCAGCAGCCAAGATCGGGGCCCCTGGGGGGCCGGCTACACCTTC. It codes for CASSQDRGPWGAGYTF.

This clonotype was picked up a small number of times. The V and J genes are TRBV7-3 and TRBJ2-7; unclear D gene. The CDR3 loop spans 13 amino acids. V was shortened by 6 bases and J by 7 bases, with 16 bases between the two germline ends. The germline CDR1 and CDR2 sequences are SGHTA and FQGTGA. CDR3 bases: TGTGCCAGCAGTCCTATGGCCGGACGGGAGCAGTACTTC. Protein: CASSPMAGREQYF.